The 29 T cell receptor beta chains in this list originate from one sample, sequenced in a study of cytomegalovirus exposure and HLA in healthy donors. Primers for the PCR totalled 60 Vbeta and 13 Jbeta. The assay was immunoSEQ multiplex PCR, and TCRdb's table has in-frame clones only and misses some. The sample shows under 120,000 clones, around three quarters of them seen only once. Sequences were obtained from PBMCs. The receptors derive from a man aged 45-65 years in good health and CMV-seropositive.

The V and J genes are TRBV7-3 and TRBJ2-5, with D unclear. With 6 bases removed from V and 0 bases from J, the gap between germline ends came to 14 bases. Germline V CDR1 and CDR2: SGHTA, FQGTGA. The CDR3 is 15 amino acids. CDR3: CASSPVPAYQETQYF. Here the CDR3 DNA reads TGTGCCAGCAGTCCCGTCCCCGCGTACCAAGAGACCCAGTACTTC.

This CDR3 reads CASSLSSGSTDTQYF. The CDR3 region has the DNA TGTGCCAGCAGTTTATCTAGCGGGAGTACAGATACGCAGTATTTT. The chain links TRBV6-1 to TRBJ2-3, with TRBD2 identical over 10 bases. This CDR3 has 15 residues. V lost 5 bases and J lost 3; bases outside the gene matches: 5. CDR1 is MNHNS and CDR2 is SASEGT in the germline V gene.

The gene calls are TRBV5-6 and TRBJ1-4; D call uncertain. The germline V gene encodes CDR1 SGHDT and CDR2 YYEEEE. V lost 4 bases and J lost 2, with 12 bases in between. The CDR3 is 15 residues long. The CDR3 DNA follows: TGTGCCAGCAGCCTGGACCCGCGGACTAATGAAAAACTGTTTTTT. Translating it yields CASSLDPRTNEKLFF.

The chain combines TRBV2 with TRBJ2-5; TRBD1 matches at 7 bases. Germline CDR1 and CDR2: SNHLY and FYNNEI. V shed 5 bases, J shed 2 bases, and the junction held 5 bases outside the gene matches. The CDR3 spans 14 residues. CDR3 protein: CASSRQGDQETQYF. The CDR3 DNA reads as TGTGCCAGCAGTAGGCAGGGGGATCAAGAGACCCAGTACTTC.

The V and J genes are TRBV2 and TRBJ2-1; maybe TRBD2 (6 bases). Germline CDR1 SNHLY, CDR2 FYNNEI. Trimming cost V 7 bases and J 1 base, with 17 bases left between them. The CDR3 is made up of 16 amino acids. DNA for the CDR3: TGTGCCAGCAAATCCTCGGCGGGAAGGTCCTACAATGAGCAGTTCTTC. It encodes CASKSSAGRSYNEQFF. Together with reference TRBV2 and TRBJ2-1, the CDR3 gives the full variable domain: EPEVTQTPSHQVTQMGQEVILRCVPISNHLYFYWYRQILGQKVEFLVSFYNNEISEKSEIFDDQFSVERPDGSNFTLKIRSTKLEDSAMYFCASKSSAGRSYNEQFFGPGTRLTVL.

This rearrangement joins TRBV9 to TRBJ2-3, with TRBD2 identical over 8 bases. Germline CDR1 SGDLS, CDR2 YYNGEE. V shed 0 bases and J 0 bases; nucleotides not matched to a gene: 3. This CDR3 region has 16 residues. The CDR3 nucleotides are TGTGCCAGCAGCGTAGGGCGGGGGGCAAGCACAGATACGCAGTATTTT. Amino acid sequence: CASSVGRGASTDTQYF.

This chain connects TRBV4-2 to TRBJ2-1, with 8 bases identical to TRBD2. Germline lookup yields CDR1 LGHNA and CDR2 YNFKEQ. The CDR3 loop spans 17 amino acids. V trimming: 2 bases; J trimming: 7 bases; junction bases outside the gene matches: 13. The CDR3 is CASSQIGWSGGNNEQFF. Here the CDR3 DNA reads TGTGCCAGCAGCCAAATCGGGTGGAGCGGGGGAAATAATGAGCAGTTCTTC.

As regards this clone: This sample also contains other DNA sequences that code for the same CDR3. The CDR3 nucleotides are TGCAGCGTGGGACACGGGACTAGCGGGAATGAGCAGTTCTTC. This sequence encodes CSVGHGTSGNEQFF. This rearrangement joins TRBV29-1 to TRBJ2-1; 12 bases are shared with TRBD2. In germline, CDR1 is SQVTM, CDR2 ANQGSEA. The CDR3 sequence is 14 residues long. V lost 6 bases, J lost 7 bases, and 7 bases stayed unmatched.

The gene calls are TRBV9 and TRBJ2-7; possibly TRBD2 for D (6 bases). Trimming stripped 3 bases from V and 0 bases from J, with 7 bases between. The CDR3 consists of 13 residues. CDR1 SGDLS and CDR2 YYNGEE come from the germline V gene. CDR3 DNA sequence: TGTGCCAGCAGCGGGGGAGGCTCCTACGAGCAGTACTTC. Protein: CASSGGGSYEQYF.

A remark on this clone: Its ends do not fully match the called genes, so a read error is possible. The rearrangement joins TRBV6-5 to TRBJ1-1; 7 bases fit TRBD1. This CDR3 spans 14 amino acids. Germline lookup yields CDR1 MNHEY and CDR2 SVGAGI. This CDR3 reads CASSLSTGNPEAFF. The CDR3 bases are TGTGCCAGCAGTTTGTCGACAGGGAACCCTGAAGCTTTCTTT.

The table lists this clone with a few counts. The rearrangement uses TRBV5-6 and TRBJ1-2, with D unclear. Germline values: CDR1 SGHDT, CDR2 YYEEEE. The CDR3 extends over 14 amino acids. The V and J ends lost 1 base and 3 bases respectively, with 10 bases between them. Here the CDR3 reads CASSLLERDYGYTF. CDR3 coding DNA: TGTGCCAGCAGCTTGCTCGAGAGGGACTATGGCTACACCTTC.

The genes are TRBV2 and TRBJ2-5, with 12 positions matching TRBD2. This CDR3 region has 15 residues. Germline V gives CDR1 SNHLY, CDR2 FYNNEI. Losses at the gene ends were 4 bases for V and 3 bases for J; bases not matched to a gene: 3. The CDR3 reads CASSAGLAGKETQYF. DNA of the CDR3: TGTGCCAGCAGTGCCGGACTAGCGGGGAAAGAGACCCAGTACTTC. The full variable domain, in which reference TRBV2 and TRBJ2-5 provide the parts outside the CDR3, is EPEVTQTPSHQVTQMGQEVILRCVPISNHLYFYWYRQILGQKVEFLVSFYNNEISEKSEIFDDQFSVERPDGSNFTLKIRSTKLEDSAMYFCASSAGLAGKETQYFGPGTRLLVL.

The CDR3, as DNA: TGTGCCAGCAGCGGCCAGGGGCAGCCCCAGCATTTT. Residues: CASSGQGQPQHF. This sequence joins TRBV5-5 and TRBJ1-5, with D maybe TRBD1 (6 bases). The CDR3 totals 12 residues. Germline CDR1 is SGHKS and CDR2 is YYEKEE (reference sequence). V lost 4 bases to trimming and J lost 7 bases, with 9 bases between them.

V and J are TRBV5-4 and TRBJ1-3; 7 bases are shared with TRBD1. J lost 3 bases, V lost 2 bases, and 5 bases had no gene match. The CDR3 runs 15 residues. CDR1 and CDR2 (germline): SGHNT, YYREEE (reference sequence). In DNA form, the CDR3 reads TGTGCCAGCAGCTTTAAGGGGGCGGGTGGAAACACCATATATTTT. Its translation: CASSFKGAGGNTIYF.

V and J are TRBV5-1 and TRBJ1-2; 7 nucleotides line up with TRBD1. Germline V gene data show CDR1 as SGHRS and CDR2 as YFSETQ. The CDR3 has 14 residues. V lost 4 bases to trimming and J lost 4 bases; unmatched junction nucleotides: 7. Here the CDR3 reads CASSPGQTSYGYTF. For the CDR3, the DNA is TGCGCCAGCAGCCCGGGACAGACCTCCTATGGCTACACCTTC.

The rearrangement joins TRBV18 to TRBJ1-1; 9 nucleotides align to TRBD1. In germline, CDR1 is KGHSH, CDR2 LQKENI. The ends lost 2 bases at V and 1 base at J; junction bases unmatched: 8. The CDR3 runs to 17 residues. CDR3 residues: CASSPYVGTGPNTEAFF. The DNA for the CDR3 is TGTGCCAGCTCACCATACGTAGGGACAGGGCCGAACACTGAAGCTTTCTTT.

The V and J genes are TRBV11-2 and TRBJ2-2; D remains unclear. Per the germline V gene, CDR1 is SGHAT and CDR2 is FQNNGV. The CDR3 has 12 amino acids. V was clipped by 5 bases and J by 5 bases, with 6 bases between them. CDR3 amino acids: CASSPSTGELFF. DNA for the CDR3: TGTGCCAGCAGCCCTTCTACCGGGGAGCTGTTTTTT. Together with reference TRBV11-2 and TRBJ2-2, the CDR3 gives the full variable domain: EAGVAQSPRYKIIEKRQSVAFWCNPISGHATLYWYQQILGQGPKLLIQFQNNGVVDDSQLPKDRFSAERLKGVDSTLKIQPAKLEDSAVYLCASSPSTGELFFGEGSRLTVL.

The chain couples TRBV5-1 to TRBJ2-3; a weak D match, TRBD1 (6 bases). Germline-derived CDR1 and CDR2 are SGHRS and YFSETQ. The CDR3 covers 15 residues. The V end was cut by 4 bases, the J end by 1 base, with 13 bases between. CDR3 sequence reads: CASSPGAVGTDTQYF. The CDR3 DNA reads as TGCGCCAGCAGCCCAGGGGCGGTTGGCACAGATACGCAGTATTTT.

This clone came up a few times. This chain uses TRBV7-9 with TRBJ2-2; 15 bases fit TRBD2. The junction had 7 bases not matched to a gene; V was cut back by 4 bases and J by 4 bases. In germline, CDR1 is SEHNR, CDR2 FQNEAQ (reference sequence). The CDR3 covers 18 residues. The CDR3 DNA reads TGTGCCAGCAGCTCCGGACTAGCGGGAGGGGGGGTCACCGGGGAGCTGTTTTTT. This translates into CASSSGLAGGGVTGELFF.

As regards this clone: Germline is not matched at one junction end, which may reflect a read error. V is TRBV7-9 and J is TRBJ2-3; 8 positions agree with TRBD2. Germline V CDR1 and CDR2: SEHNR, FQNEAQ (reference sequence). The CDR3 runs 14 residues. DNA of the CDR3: TGTTCCAGCAGCCCAAGCGGGAGCCGAGATACGCAGTATTTT. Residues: CSSSPSGSRDTQYF.

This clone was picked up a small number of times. CDR3 protein: CASSLGPRTGGNQPQHF. In nucleotides, the CDR3 is TGCGCCAGCAGCTTGGGGCCCAGGACAGGGGGCAATCAGCCCCAGCATTTT. The genes are TRBV5-1 and TRBJ1-5, with 9 positions matching TRBD1. Losses at the gene ends were 0 bases for V and 2 bases for J; bases not matched to a gene: 6. The CDR3 sequence is 17 residues long. Germline V CDR1 and CDR2: SGHRS, YFSETQ.

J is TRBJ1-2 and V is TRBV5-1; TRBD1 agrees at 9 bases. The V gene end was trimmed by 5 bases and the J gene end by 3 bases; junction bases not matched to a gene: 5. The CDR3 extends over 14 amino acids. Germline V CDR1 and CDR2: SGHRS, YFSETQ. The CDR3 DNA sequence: TGCGCCAGCAGAACGACAGGGGGGGACTATGGCTACACCTTC. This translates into CASRTTGGDYGYTF.

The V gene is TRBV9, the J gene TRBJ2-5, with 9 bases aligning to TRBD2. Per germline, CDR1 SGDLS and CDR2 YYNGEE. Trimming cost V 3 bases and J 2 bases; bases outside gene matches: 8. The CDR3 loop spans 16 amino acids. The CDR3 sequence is CASSATSGSGQETQYF. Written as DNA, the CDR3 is TGTGCCAGCAGCGCTACTAGCGGGTCAGGACAAGAGACCCAGTACTTC.

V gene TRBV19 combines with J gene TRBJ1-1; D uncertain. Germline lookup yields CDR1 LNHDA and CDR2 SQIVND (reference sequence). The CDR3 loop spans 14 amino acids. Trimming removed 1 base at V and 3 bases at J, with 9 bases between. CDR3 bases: TGTGCCAGTAGTATAGCAACGGTGGACACTGAAGCTTTCTTT. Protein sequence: CASSIATVDTEAFF.

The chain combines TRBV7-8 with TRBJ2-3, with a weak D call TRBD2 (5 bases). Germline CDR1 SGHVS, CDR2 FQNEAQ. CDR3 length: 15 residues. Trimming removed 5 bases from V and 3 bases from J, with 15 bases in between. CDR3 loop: CASSPLPAETDTQYF. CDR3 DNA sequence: TGTGCCAGCAGCCCACTCCCAGCGGAGACAGATACGCAGTATTTT. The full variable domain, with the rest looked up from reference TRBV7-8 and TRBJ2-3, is GAGVSQSPRYKVAKRGQDVALRCDPISGHVSLFWYQQALGQGPEFLTYFQNEAQLDKSGLPSDRFFAERPEGSVSTLKIQRTQQEDSAVYLCASSPLPAETDTQYFGPGTRLTVL.

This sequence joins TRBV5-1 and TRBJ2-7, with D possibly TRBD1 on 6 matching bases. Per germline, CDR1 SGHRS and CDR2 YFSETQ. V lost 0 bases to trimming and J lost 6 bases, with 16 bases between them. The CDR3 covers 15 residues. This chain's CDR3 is CASSLGHRADGEQYF. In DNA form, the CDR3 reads TGCGCCAGCAGCTTGGGACACAGGGCCGACGGCGAGCAGTACTTC.

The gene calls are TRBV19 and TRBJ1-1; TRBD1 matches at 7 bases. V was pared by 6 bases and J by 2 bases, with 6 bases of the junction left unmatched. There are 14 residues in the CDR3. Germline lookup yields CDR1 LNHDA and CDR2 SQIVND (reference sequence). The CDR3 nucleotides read TGTGCCAGTAGATCGGGACAGTTCAACACTGAAGCTTTCTTT. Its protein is CASRSGQFNTEAFF.

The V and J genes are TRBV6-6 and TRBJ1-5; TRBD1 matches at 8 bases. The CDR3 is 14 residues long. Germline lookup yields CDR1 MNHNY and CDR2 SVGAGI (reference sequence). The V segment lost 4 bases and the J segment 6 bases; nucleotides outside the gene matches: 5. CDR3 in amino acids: CASSSPDRAQPQHF. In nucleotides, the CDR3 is TGTGCCAGCAGTTCCCCGGACAGGGCTCAGCCCCAGCATTTT.

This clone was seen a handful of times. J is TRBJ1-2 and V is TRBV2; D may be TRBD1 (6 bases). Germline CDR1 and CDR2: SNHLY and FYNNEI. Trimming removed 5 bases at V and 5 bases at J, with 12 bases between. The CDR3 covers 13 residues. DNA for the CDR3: TGTGCCAGCAGTCAGGGGAGGGAGTATGGCTACACCTTC. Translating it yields CASSQGREYGYTF. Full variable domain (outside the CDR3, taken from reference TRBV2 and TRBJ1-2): EPEVTQTPSHQVTQMGQEVILRCVPISNHLYFYWYRQILGQKVEFLVSFYNNEISEKSEIFDDQFSVERPDGSNFTLKIRSTKLEDSAMYFCASSQGREYGYTFGSGTRLTVV.